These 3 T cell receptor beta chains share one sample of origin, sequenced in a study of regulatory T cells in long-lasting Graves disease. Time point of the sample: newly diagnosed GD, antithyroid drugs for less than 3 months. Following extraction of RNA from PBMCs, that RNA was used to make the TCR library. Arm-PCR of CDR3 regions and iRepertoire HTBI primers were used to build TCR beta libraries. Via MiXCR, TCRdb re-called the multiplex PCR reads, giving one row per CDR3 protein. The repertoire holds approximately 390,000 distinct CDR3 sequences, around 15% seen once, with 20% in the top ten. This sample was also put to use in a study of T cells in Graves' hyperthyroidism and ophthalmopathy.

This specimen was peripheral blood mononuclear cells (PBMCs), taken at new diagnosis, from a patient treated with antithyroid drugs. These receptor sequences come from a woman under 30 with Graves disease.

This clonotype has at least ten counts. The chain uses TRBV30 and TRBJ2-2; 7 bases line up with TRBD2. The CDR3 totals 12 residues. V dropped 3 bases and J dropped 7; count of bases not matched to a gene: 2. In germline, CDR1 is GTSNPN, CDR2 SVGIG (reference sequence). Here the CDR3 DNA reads TGTGCCTGGAGCGGCGGGGGCGGGGAGCTGTTTTTT. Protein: CAWSGGGGELFF.

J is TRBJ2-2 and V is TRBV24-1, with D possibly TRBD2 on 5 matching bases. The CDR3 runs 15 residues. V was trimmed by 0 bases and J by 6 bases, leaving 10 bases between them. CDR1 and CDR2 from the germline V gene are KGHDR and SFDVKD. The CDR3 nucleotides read TGTGCCACCAGTGATTTGTGGTCCGGGGCCGGGGAGCTGTTTTTT. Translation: CATSDLWSGAGELFF.

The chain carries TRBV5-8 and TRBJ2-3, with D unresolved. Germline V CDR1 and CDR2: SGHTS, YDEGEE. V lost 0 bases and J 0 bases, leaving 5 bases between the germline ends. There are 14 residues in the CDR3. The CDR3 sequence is CASSLVRSTDTQYF. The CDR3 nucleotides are TGTGCCAGCAGCTTGGTCAGAAGCACAGATACGCAGTATTTT.